The rows below give T cell receptor beta chains drawn from one sample of a study of cytomegalovirus exposure and HLA in healthy donors. The assay was immunoSEQ multiplex PCR, and TCRdb's table has in-frame clones only and misses some. Of 150,000 or so clones in the sample, around four fifths are singletons; the top ten hold roughly 10%. The sequencing sample was made of PBMCs. The receptor set was obtained from a man aged 18 to 35 in good health and CMV-seropositive. Both conserved end residues are part of each CDR3. Fields, in order: V gene, J gene, clone size, D gene, CDR3 protein, CDR3 DNA. The D gene is left open where the match is weak. Part of the rows lack a size; the others show once, few, many or a class for expanded clones.

v_call: TRBV5-5
j_call: TRBJ1-5
clone_size: NA
d_call: NA
cdr3_aa: CASSQTSPGQPQHF
cdr3_nt: TGTGCCAGCAGCCAAACGTCACCGGGTCAGCCCCAGCATTTT

v_call: TRBV15
j_call: TRBJ2-7
clone_size: NA
d_call: TRBD1
cdr3_aa: CATSRARDRAYEQYF
cdr3_nt: TGTGCCACCAGCAGAGCCAGGGACAGGGCCTACGAGCAGTACTTC

v_call: TRBV7-9
j_call: TRBJ1-2
clone_size: NA
d_call: NA
cdr3_aa: CASSLVEGYTF
cdr3_nt: TGTGCCAGCAGCTTAGTCGAGGGCTACACCTTC

v_call: TRBV4-1
j_call: TRBJ1-5
clone_size: NA
d_call: TRBD1
cdr3_aa: CASSQATGEYQPQHF
cdr3_nt: TGCGCCAGCAGCCAAGCCACAGGGGAGTACCAGCCCCAGCATTTT

v_call: TRBV30
j_call: TRBJ1-2
clone_size: NA
d_call: TRBD1
cdr3_aa: CAWSLKMTGGRGYTF
cdr3_nt: TGTGCCTGGAGCCTTAAGATGACAGGGGGAAGGGGCTACACCTTC

v_call: TRBV14
j_call: TRBJ1-1
clone_size: NA
d_call: NA
cdr3_aa: CASSHLSDRRTGEAFF
cdr3_nt: TGTGCCAGCAGCCATTTATCCGACCGCAGGACGGGGGAAGCTTTCTTT

v_call: TRBV11-2
j_call: TRBJ2-3
clone_size: NA
d_call: NA
cdr3_aa: CASSPSGVRTDTQYF
cdr3_nt: TGTGCCAGCAGCCCTTCGGGAGTGAGGACAGATACGCAGTATTTT

v_call: TRBV7-8
j_call: TRBJ2-5
clone_size: NA
d_call: TRBD2
cdr3_aa: CASSLEVRETQETQYF
cdr3_nt: TGTGCCAGCAGCTTAGAGGTGCGGGAGACACAAGAGACCCAGTACTTC

v_call: TRBV28
j_call: TRBJ2-5
clone_size: once
d_call: NA
cdr3_aa: CASSLPQTGWETQYF
cdr3_nt: TGTGCCAGCAGCCTACCCCAGACCGGGTGGGAGACCCAGTACTTC

v_call: TRBV7-9
j_call: TRBJ2-1
clone_size: few
d_call: NA
cdr3_aa: CASSLAVGQHNEQFF
cdr3_nt: TGTGCCAGCAGCTTAGCCGTGGGACAACACAATGAGCAGTTCTTC

v_call: TRBV12-5
j_call: TRBJ2-1
clone_size: NA
d_call: NA
cdr3_aa: CASALSAYNEQFF
cdr3_nt: TGTGCTAGTGCCCTAAGCGCCTACAATGAGCAGTTCTTC

v_call: TRBV7-2
j_call: TRBJ1-5
clone_size: NA
d_call: TRBD1
cdr3_aa: CASSPTGGQPQHF
cdr3_nt: TGTGCCAGCAGCCCCACAGGGGGTCAGCCCCAGCATTTT

v_call: TRBV7-2
j_call: TRBJ1-1
clone_size: NA
d_call: NA
cdr3_aa: CASSLRGSDTEAFF
cdr3_nt: TGTGCCAGCAGCTTAAGGGGGTCGGACACTGAAGCTTTCTTT

v_call: TRBV28
j_call: TRBJ1-5
clone_size: NA
d_call: NA
cdr3_aa: CASSPEREMYQPQHF
cdr3_nt: TGTGCCAGCAGCCCTGAACGTGAGATGTACCAGCCCCAGCATTTT

v_call: TRBV18
j_call: TRBJ2-7
clone_size: NA
d_call: TRBD2
cdr3_aa: CASSPASGASYEQYF
cdr3_nt: TGTGCCAGCTCACCAGCTAGCGGGGCCTCCTACGAGCAGTACTTC

v_call: TRBV11-2
j_call: TRBJ2-7
clone_size: NA
d_call: NA
cdr3_aa: CASSPIVDEQYF
cdr3_nt: TGTGCCAGCAGCCCTATAGTTGACGAGCAGTACTTC

v_call: TRBV7-9
j_call: TRBJ1-1
clone_size: NA
d_call: TRBD1
cdr3_aa: CASSAMSGTVNTEAFF
cdr3_nt: TGTGCCAGCAGCGCAATGTCCGGGACAGTGAACACTGAAGCTTTCTTT

v_call: TRBV7-2
j_call: TRBJ2-3
clone_size: NA
d_call: TRBD1
cdr3_aa: CASSLAGGGQGIPDTQYF
cdr3_nt: TGTGCCAGCAGCTTAGCGGGAGGGGGACAGGGGATCCCAGATACGCAGTATTTT

v_call: TRBV27
j_call: TRBJ1-2
clone_size: NA
d_call: NA
cdr3_aa: CASSLSIGDGYTF
cdr3_nt: TGTGCCAGCAGTTTATCGATAGGAGATGGCTACACCTTC

v_call: TRBV6-5
j_call: TRBJ1-2
clone_size: NA
d_call: TRBD1
cdr3_aa: CASSYDGTGSGYTF
cdr3_nt: TGTGCCAGCAGTTACGATGGGACAGGGAGCGGCTACACCTTC

v_call: TRBV7-8
j_call: TRBJ1-4
clone_size: NA
d_call: NA
cdr3_aa: CASSPRDIRGKLFF
cdr3_nt: TGTGCCAGCAGCCCCCGGGACATCAGGGGAAAACTGTTTTTT

v_call: TRBV5-6
j_call: TRBJ2-2
clone_size: NA
d_call: NA
cdr3_aa: CASSPLEQSNTGELFF
cdr3_nt: TGTGCCAGCAGCCCGCTGGAACAGTCGAACACCGGGGAGCTGTTTTTT

v_call: TRBV7-3
j_call: TRBJ2-2
clone_size: NA
d_call: TRBD2
cdr3_aa: CASSSPGGGGDTGELFF
cdr3_nt: TGTGCCAGCAGCTCACCCGGAGGTGGGGGGGACACCGGGGAGCTGTTTTTT

v_call: TRBV9
j_call: TRBJ2-1
clone_size: NA
d_call: TRBD2
cdr3_aa: CASSPRVAGSSIEQFF
cdr3_nt: TGTGCCAGCAGCCCCCGCGTAGCGGGGTCATCAATAGAGCAGTTCTTC

v_call: TRBV28
j_call: TRBJ2-7
clone_size: NA
d_call: TRBD1
cdr3_aa: CASRPGQGSYEQYF
cdr3_nt: TGTGCCAGCAGACCCGGACAGGGGTCCTACGAGCAGTACTTC

v_call: TRBV5-1
j_call: TRBJ2-2
clone_size: few
d_call: NA
cdr3_aa: CASSSEPRNTGELFF
cdr3_nt: TGCGCCAGCAGCTCCGAGCCCCGTAACACCGGGGAGCTGTTTTTT

v_call: TRBV2
j_call: TRBJ2-3
clone_size: NA
d_call: NA
cdr3_aa: CASSQWGGQDTQYF
cdr3_nt: TGTGCCAGCAGTCAGTGGGGGGGCCAGGATACGCAGTATTTT

v_call: TRBV19
j_call: TRBJ2-3
clone_size: NA
d_call: NA
cdr3_aa: CASRRLGGDNTQYF
cdr3_nt: TGTGCCAGTAGACGGCTAGGGGGGGATAATACGCAGTATTTT

v_call: TRBV6-6
j_call: TRBJ2-5
clone_size: NA
d_call: NA
cdr3_aa: CASSSAGGADRETQYF
cdr3_nt: TGTGCCAGCAGTTCCGCTGGGGGGGCCGATAGGGAGACCCAGTACTTC

v_call: TRBV7-2
j_call: TRBJ2-1
clone_size: NA
d_call: TRBD2
cdr3_aa: CASSLAGGEPFYNEQFF
cdr3_nt: TGTGCCAGCAGCTTAGCGGGGGGGGAACCCTTCTACAATGAGCAGTTCTTC

v_call: TRBV7-6
j_call: TRBJ2-4
clone_size: NA
d_call: TRBD1
cdr3_aa: CASSLLAQGVGKNIQYF
cdr3_nt: TGTGCCAGCAGCTTATTGGCTCAGGGGGTTGGCAAAAACATTCAGTACTTC

v_call: TRBV19
j_call: TRBJ1-4
clone_size: NA
d_call: NA
cdr3_aa: CASRTGRTEKLFF
cdr3_nt: TGTGCCAGTAGGACGGGGAGGACTGAAAAACTGTTTTTT

v_call: TRBV9
j_call: TRBJ2-1
clone_size: NA
d_call: NA
cdr3_aa: CASSTHYGANEQFF
cdr3_nt: TGTGCCAGCAGCACCCATTATGGGGCCAATGAGCAGTTCTTC

v_call: TRBV11-2
j_call: TRBJ2-1
clone_size: NA
d_call: NA
cdr3_aa: CASSLDGGNGNEQFF
cdr3_nt: TGTGCCAGCAGCTTAGATGGGGGGAATGGCAATGAGCAGTTCTTC

v_call: TRBV19
j_call: TRBJ1-1
clone_size: NA
d_call: NA
cdr3_aa: CASSGAGRTEAFF
cdr3_nt: TGTGCCAGTAGTGGGGCAGGGCGCACTGAAGCTTTCTTT

v_call: TRBV6-1
j_call: TRBJ1-2
clone_size: once
d_call: TRBD1
cdr3_aa: CASSRVRTGDGYTF
cdr3_nt: TGTGCCAGCAGCCGGGTCCGGACAGGGGATGGCTACACCTTC

v_call: TRBV4-2
j_call: TRBJ2-7
clone_size: NA
d_call: TRBD2
cdr3_aa: CASSQDTGTLAGVYEQYF
cdr3_nt: TGTGCCAGCAGCCAAGATACCGGGACGCTAGCGGGAGTTTACGAGCAGTACTTC

v_call: TRBV16
j_call: TRBJ1-1
clone_size: NA
d_call: NA
cdr3_aa: CASSFTGIEAFF
cdr3_nt: TGTGCCAGCAGCTTTACCGGGATCGAAGCTTTCTTT

v_call: TRBV29-1
j_call: TRBJ2-1
clone_size: NA
d_call: NA
cdr3_aa: CSVGPEGDEQFF
cdr3_nt: TGCAGCGTTGGCCCCGAGGGGGATGAGCAGTTCTTC

v_call: TRBV7-2
j_call: TRBJ1-5
clone_size: once
d_call: NA
cdr3_aa: CASSPHYDSYSNQPQHF
cdr3_nt: TGTGCCAGCAGCCCCCATTATGACAGTTATAGCAATCAGCCCCAGCATTTT

v_call: TRBV19
j_call: TRBJ1-2
clone_size: NA
d_call: TRBD1
cdr3_aa: CASSAGQFNYGYTF
cdr3_nt: TGTGCCAGTAGTGCGGGACAGTTTAACTATGGCTACACCTTC

v_call: TRBV10-3
j_call: TRBJ2-5
clone_size: NA
d_call: NA
cdr3_aa: CAISDPGTVAQETQYF
cdr3_nt: TGTGCCATCAGTGACCCCGGGACTGTGGCCCAAGAGACCCAGTACTTC

v_call: TRBV4-2
j_call: TRBJ2-7
clone_size: few
d_call: NA
cdr3_aa: CASSLRPGHVGYEQYF
cdr3_nt: TGTGCCAGCAGCCTCCGACCAGGACACGTAGGGTACGAGCAGTACTTC

v_call: TRBV5-4
j_call: TRBJ2-7
clone_size: NA
d_call: NA
cdr3_aa: CASSFFGAGEQYF
cdr3_nt: TGTGCCAGCAGCTTTTTCGGGGCGGGAGAGCAGTACTTC

v_call: TRBV28
j_call: TRBJ1-2
clone_size: once
d_call: TRBD1
cdr3_aa: CASRPQGAGNYGYTF
cdr3_nt: TGTGCCAGCAGGCCCCAGGGGGCGGGAAACTATGGCTACACCTTC

v_call: TRBV5-1
j_call: TRBJ2-3
clone_size: NA
d_call: TRBD2
cdr3_aa: CASSLSGPGMTQYF
cdr3_nt: TGCGCCAGCAGCCTTAGCGGGCCCGGGATGACGCAGTATTTT

v_call: TRBV5-1
j_call: TRBJ2-7
clone_size: NA
d_call: NA
cdr3_aa: CASSLMVYRPYEQYF
cdr3_nt: TGCGCCAGCAGCTTGATGGTTTATCGTCCCTACGAGCAGTACTTC

v_call: TRBV7-9
j_call: TRBJ2-7
clone_size: NA
d_call: NA
cdr3_aa: CASSFSGTYEQYF
cdr3_nt: TGTGCCAGCAGCTTTTCAGGTACCTACGAGCAGTACTTC

v_call: TRBV29-1
j_call: TRBJ2-2
clone_size: NA
d_call: TRBD2
cdr3_aa: CSVDGGRGTGELFF
cdr3_nt: TGCAGCGTTGACGGCGGGAGAGGGACCGGGGAGCTGTTTTTT

v_call: TRBV5-1
j_call: TRBJ2-7
clone_size: NA
d_call: TRBD2
cdr3_aa: CASSRGLAGTSSYEQYF
cdr3_nt: TGCGCCAGCAGCCGGGGACTAGCGGGGACGTCCTCCTACGAGCAGTACTTC

v_call: TRBV5-6
j_call: TRBJ2-7
clone_size: NA
d_call: TRBD1
cdr3_aa: CASSLGTGASSYEQYF
cdr3_nt: TGTGCCAGCAGCTTAGGGACAGGGGCCAGCTCCTACGAGCAGTACTTC

v_call: TRBV5-1
j_call: TRBJ2-7
clone_size: NA
d_call: TRBD1
cdr3_aa: CASNLLGDSEQYF
cdr3_nt: TGCGCCAGCAATCTTCTCGGGGACAGCGAGCAGTACTTC

v_call: TRBV28
j_call: TRBJ1-2
clone_size: NA
d_call: NA
cdr3_aa: CASTPALGGYGYTF
cdr3_nt: TGTGCCAGCACCCCGGCCCTCGGCGGCTATGGCTACACCTTC

v_call: TRBV6-6
j_call: TRBJ1-5
clone_size: NA
d_call: NA
cdr3_aa: CASSYTVNQPQHF
cdr3_nt: TGTGCCAGCAGTTACACAGTCAATCAGCCCCAGCATTTT

v_call: TRBV6-5
j_call: TRBJ1-3
clone_size: NA
d_call: TRBD1
cdr3_aa: CASSYSAGGLNTIYF
cdr3_nt: TGTGCCAGCAGTTACTCGGCAGGGGGTCTAAACACCATATATTTT

v_call: TRBV29-1
j_call: TRBJ2-2
clone_size: NA
d_call: NA
cdr3_aa: CSVRRGNTGELFF
cdr3_nt: TGCAGCGTGAGGAGAGGGAACACCGGGGAGCTGTTTTTT

v_call: TRBV6-4
j_call: TRBJ2-1
clone_size: NA
d_call: NA
cdr3_aa: CASSDSSGGANEQFF
cdr3_nt: TGTGCCAGCAGTGACTCAAGTGGGGGGGCCAATGAGCAGTTCTTC

v_call: TRBV5-4
j_call: TRBJ1-1
clone_size: NA
d_call: TRBD1
cdr3_aa: CASSSSGTGVRTEAFF
cdr3_nt: TGTGCCAGCAGCTCTTCCGGGACAGGGGTGCGCACTGAAGCTTTCTTT

v_call: TRBV18
j_call: TRBJ1-5
clone_size: NA
d_call: NA
cdr3_aa: CASSPSEGQPQHF
cdr3_nt: TGTGCCAGCTCACCCTCCGAGGGACAGCCCCAGCATTTT